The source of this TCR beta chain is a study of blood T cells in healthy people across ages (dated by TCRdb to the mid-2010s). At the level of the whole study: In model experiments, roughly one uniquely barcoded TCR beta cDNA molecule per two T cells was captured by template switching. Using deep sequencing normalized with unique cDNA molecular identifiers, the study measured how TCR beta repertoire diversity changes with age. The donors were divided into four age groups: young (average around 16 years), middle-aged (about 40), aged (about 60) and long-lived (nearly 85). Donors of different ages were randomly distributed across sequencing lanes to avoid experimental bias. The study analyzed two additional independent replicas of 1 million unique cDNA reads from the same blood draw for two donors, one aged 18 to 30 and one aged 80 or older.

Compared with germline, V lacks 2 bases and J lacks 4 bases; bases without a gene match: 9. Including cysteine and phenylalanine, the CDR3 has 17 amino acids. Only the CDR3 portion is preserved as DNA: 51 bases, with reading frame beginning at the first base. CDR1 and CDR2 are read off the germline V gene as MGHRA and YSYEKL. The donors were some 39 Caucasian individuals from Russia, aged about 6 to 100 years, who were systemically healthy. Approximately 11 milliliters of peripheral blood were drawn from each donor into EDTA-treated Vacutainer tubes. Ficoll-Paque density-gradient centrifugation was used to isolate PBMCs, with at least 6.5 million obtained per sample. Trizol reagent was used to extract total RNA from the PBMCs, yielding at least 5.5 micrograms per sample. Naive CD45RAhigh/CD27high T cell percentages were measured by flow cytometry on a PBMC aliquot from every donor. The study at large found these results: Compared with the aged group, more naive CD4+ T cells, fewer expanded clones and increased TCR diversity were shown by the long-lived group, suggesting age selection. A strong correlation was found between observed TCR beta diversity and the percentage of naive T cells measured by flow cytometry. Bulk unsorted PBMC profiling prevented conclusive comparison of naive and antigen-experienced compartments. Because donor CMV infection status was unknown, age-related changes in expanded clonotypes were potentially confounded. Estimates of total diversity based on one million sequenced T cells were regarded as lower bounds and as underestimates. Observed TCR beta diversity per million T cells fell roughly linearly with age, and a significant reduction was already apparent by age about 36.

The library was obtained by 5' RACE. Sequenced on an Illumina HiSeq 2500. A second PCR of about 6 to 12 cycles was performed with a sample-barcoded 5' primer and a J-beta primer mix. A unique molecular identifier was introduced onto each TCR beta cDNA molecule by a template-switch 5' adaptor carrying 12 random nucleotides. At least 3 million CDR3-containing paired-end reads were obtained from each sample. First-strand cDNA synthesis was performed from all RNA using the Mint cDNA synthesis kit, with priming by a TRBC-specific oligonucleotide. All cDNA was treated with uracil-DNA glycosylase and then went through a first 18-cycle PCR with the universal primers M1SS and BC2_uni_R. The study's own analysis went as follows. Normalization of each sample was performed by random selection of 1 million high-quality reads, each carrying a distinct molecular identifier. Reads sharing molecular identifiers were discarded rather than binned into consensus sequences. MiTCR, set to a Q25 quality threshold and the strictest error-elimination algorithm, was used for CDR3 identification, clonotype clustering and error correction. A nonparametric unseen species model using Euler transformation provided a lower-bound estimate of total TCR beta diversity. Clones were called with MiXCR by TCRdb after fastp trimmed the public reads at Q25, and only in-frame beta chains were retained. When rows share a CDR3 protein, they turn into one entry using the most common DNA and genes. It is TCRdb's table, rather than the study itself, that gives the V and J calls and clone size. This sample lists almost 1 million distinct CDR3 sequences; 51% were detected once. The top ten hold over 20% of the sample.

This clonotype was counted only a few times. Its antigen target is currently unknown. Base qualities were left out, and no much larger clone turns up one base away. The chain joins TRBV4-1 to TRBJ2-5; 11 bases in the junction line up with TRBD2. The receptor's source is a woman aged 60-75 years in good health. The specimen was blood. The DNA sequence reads TGCGCCAGCAGCCAATCACAACCCGGGACTAGCGGAGAGACCCAGTACTTC. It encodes CASSQSQPGTSGETQYF.